One sample yielded the 7 T cell receptor beta chains listed below, sequenced in a study of T cells after posttransplantation cyclophosphamide. Clones were read by immunoSEQ multiplex PCR, and TCRdb kept only the in-frame ones, dropping some. The sample holds about 39,000 clones, and no clone turns up only once. Sequencing was done on a sample of PBMCs. The receptors derive from a woman aged 50 to 65 in good health and a related stem cell transplant donor.

This clone has ten or more counts. The chain has TRBV4-1 and TRBJ1-5, with 8 nucleotides matching TRBD1. The germline V gene has CDR1 MGHRA and CDR2 YSYEKL. V was clipped by 0 bases and J by 2 bases; unmatched bases: 6. The length of the CDR3 is 17 residues. CDR3 coding DNA: TGCGCCAGCAGCCAAGATAAGAGGGGACAGGGCAATCAGCCCCAGCATTTT. It translates to CASSQDKRGQGNQPQHF.

This clone appeared many times. The rearrangement joins TRBV2 to TRBJ1-2, with D tentatively TRBD1 (5 bases). CDR3 length: 14 residues. Germline V gene sequence: CDR1 SNHLY, CDR2 FYNNEI. Trimming removed 7 bases from V and 2 bases from J, with 14 bases in between. The CDR3 bases are TGTGCCAGCACCCCTCGACAGTTCAACTATGGCTACACCTTC. Its protein is CASTPRQFNYGYTF.

This clone was seen repeatedly, ten times or more. J is TRBJ2-1 and V is TRBV7-9; tentatively, D is TRBD1 (7 bases). In germline, CDR1 is SEHNR, CDR2 FQNEAQ (reference sequence). The CDR3 covers 16 residues. Deletions cut 5 bases from V and 0 bases from J, with 14 bases between. CDR3 in DNA: TGTGCCAGCAGCCAGGGGGGCGGGGCCTCCTACAATGAGCAGTTCTTC. It translates to CASSQGGGASYNEQFF.

There are many counts of this clone. CDR3 sequence: CASSLREGSSYNSPLHF. The CDR3 coding sequence is TGTGCCAGCAGCTTGCGGGAGGGCAGCTCCTATAATTCACCCCTCCACTTT. The rearrangement uses TRBV5-8 and TRBJ1-6; D is unresolved. This CDR3 has 17 residues. The ends were cut back, 1 base at V and 0 bases at J, with 11 bases in the middle. CDR1 is SGHTS and CDR2 is YDEGEE in the germline V gene.

Ten or more counts support this clone. The rearrangement uses TRBV4-2 and TRBJ2-1; TRBD1 is a possible D gene (6 bases). V shed 0 bases and J shed 10 bases, with 7 bases lying between them. The CDR3 loop spans 12 amino acids. The germline V gene encodes CDR1 LGHNA and CDR2 YNFKEQ. DNA for the CDR3: TGTGCCAGCAGCCAAGAGAGGGGGGAGCAGTTCTTC. It translates to CASSQERGEQFF.

This clone was seen ten or more times. The V and J genes are TRBV4-3 and TRBJ2-3; no definite D call. Germline V gene data show CDR1 as LGHNA and CDR2 as YSLEER. V lost 0 bases to trimming and J lost 4 bases, with 8 bases between them. The CDR3 totals 14 residues. Written as DNA, the CDR3 is TGCGCCAGCAGCCAAGATAACTTTCCAGATACGCAGTATTTT. Residues: CASSQDNFPDTQYF.

This clone was counted at least ten times. V gene TRBV6-6 combines with J gene TRBJ1-5; no reliable D call. Germline V gene sequence: CDR1 MNHNY, CDR2 SVGAGI (reference sequence). This CDR3 contains 14 residues. Deletions cut 2 bases from V and 5 bases from J, with 10 bases between. CDR3 nucleotides: TGTGCCAGCAGTTACGGGCAGACGCATCAGCCCCAGCATTTT. It specifies CASSYGQTHQPQHF.